Below are 32 T cell receptor beta chains sequenced from a single sample in a study of cytomegalovirus exposure and HLA in healthy donors. The primer mix had 60 Vbeta and 13 Jbeta primers. Sequenced by immunoSEQ multiplex PCR; TCRdb stores in-frame clones only, minus some. With fewer than 130,000 clones in the sample, the ten largest clones hold under 0.7%. Sequenced sample: PBMCs. These receptors came from a man between 45 and 60 years old in good health and CMV-seronegative.

V gene TRBV5-1 combines with J gene TRBJ2-7, with 12 nucleotides matching TRBD2. V dropped 3 bases and J dropped 4; count of bases not matched to a gene: 8. The CDR3 is made up of 16 amino acids. Germline V gives CDR1 SGHRS, CDR2 YFSETQ. CDR3 protein: CASSSGGLAGTYEQYF. The CDR3 DNA sequence: TGCGCCAGCAGCTCTGGCGGACTAGCGGGAACTTACGAGCAGTACTTC.

The rearrangement uses TRBV14 and TRBJ1-3; D gene uncertain. The germline V and J ends were trimmed by 1 base and 4 bases, with 5 bases remaining between them. In germline, CDR1 is SGHDN, CDR2 FVKESK. The CDR3 extends over 13 amino acids. CDR3 sequence reads: CASSQVEGNTIYF. CDR3 DNA sequence: TGTGCCAGCAGCCAAGTTGAGGGAAACACCATATATTTT.

This chain uses TRBV25-1 with TRBJ1-5, with a weak D call TRBD1 (6 bases). Trimming shortened V by 6 bases and J by 6 bases, and 15 bases separated the two germline ends. This CDR3 is built from 14 residues. Germline lookup yields CDR1 MGHDK and CDR2 SYGVNS. The CDR3 loop reads CASSATGGGQPQHF. CDR3 bases: TGTGCCAGCAGCGCTACGGGGGGCGGTCAGCCCCAGCATTTT.

CDR3 sequence reads: CASSPSSSGVDTQYF. CDR3 nucleotides: TGTGCCAGCAGCCCCAGCTCTAGCGGGGTAGATACGCAGTATTTT. This chain links TRBV7-2 with TRBJ2-3; TRBD2 matches at 9 bases. This CDR3 contains 15 residues. J was trimmed by 5 bases and V by 5 bases; bases with no gene match: 8. Germline V gives CDR1 SGHTA, CDR2 FQGNSA. Supplemented by reference TRBV7-2 and TRBJ2-3, the full variable domain reads GAGVSQSPSNKVTEKGKDVELRCDPISGHTALYWYRQSLGQGLEFLIYFQGNSAPDKSGLPSDRFSAERTGGSVSTLTIQRTQQEDSAVYLCASSPSSSGVDTQYFGPGTRLTVL.

The chain combines TRBV19 with TRBJ2-1, with 7 bases matching TRBD2. V lost 6 bases and J lost 4; bases outside the gene matches: 9. The CDR3 is 15 residues long. Germline CDR1 reads LNHDA; CDR2 reads SQIVND (reference sequence). The CDR3 DNA follows: TGTGCCAGTAGACAGCGGGATACGGGTTACAATGAGCAGTTCTTC. It translates to CASRQRDTGYNEQFF.

The chain carries TRBV18 and TRBJ2-2; tentatively, D is TRBD1 (6 bases). Germline CDR1 is KGHSH and CDR2 is LQKENI. Trimming cost V 5 bases and J 7 bases, with 11 bases left between them. The CDR3 totals 13 residues. This chain's CDR3 is CASSSNRVGELFF. The CDR3 nucleotides read TGTGCCAGCTCATCCAACAGGGTCGGGGAGCTGTTTTTT.

The V gene is TRBV7-9, the J gene TRBJ2-1; D is unclear. Germline V gene sequence: CDR1 SEHNR, CDR2 FQNEAQ (reference sequence). CDR3 length: 13 amino acids. V lost 4 bases and J 9 bases, leaving 13 bases between the germline ends. The CDR3 reads CASSSEIPGEQFF. CDR3 in DNA: TGTGCCAGCAGCTCTGAAATACCGGGTGAGCAGTTCTTC.

The rearrangement links TRBV7-6 to TRBJ1-1; 8 nucleotides match TRBD1. With 5 bases clipped from V and 7 bases from J, the junction kept 9 bases outside the gene matches. Germline CDR1 SGHVS, CDR2 FNYEAQ. The CDR3 has 14 residues. The CDR3 is CASSMTGVIGEAFF. The CDR3 DNA sequence: TGTGCCAGCAGCATGACAGGGGTGATCGGTGAAGCTTTCTTT.

This rearrangement joins TRBV7-2 to TRBJ2-7; 8 bases fit TRBD1. This CDR3 region has 14 residues. Germline V gene sequence: CDR1 SGHTA, CDR2 FQGNSA. Trimming removed 1 base from V and 2 bases from J; junction bases left unmatched: 1. The DNA for the CDR3 is TGTGCCAGCAGCTTAGGCAGGGGGCCCTACGAGCAGTACTTC. It translates to CASSLGRGPYEQYF.

The chain couples TRBV27 to TRBJ1-2; D gene unclear. Trimming pared 10 bases from V and 7 bases from J, leaving 16 bases between. CDR1 MNHEY and CDR2 SMNVEV come from the germline V gene (reference sequence). This CDR3 has 12 amino acids. CDR3 sequence reads: CAIPDLPLGYTF. CDR3 coding DNA: TGTGCCATCCCCGATCTACCCCTTGGCTACACCTTC.

The chain recombines TRBV7-9 with TRBJ2-6, with D maybe TRBD1 (5 bases). The CDR3 is 15 amino acids. V was pared by 9 bases and J by 0 bases, with 12 bases between. Germline CDR1 SEHNR, CDR2 FQNEAQ (reference sequence). CDR3 nucleotide sequence: TGTGCCAGAGCCGACAGACACTCTGGGGCCAACGTCCTGACTTTC. This gives the protein CARADRHSGANVLTF.

V and J are TRBV5-1 and TRBJ2-1; D is perhaps TRBD2 (6 bases). This CDR3 comprises 15 residues. V was trimmed by 0 bases and J by 5 bases, leaving 12 bases between them. Per the germline V gene, CDR1 is SGHRS and CDR2 is YFSETQ. This CDR3 reads CASSLVLAPNNEQFF. CDR3 coding DNA: TGCGCCAGCAGCTTGGTTCTAGCGCCAAACAATGAGCAGTTCTTC.

This rearrangement joins TRBV18 to TRBJ1-3; D gene ambiguous. The CDR3 contains 14 residues. Looked up from germline, CDR1 is KGHSH and CDR2 is LQKENI. V was clipped by 0 bases and J by 3 bases, with 6 bases between them. As DNA, the CDR3 is TGTGCCAGCTCACCACCAAGCCTTGGAAACACCATATATTTT. Protein: CASSPPSLGNTIYF.

The genes are TRBV14 and TRBJ1-2; no firm D call. Per germline, CDR1 SGHDN and CDR2 FVKESK. V gave up 2 bases and J gave up 7 bases, with 17 bases separating them. There are 15 residues in the CDR3. The CDR3 loop reads CASSQQLGDMVGYTF. CDR3 coding DNA: TGTGCCAGCAGCCAACAACTGGGCGATATGGTTGGCTACACCTTC. Complete variable domain (other parts from reference TRBV14 and TRBJ1-2): EAGVTQFPSHSVIEKGQTVTLRCDPISGHDNLYWYRRVMGKEIKFLLHFVKESKQDESGMPNNRFLAERTGGTYSTLKVQPAELEDSGVYFCASSQQLGDMVGYTFGSGTRLTVV.

This chain connects TRBV13 to TRBJ1-1, with a tentative D call TRBD1 (5 bases). The V end lost 1 base, the J end lost 5 bases, and 8 bases lay between the germline ends. This CDR3 comprises 13 residues. Germline values: CDR1 PRHDT, CDR2 FYEKMQ (reference sequence). In nucleotides, the CDR3 is TGTGCCAGCAGCTTAGCGGGGGGGACTGAAGCTTTCTTT. This translates into CASSLAGGTEAFF.

This rearrangement joins TRBV4-3 to TRBJ2-4, with D possibly matching TRBD2 (7 bases). Trimming stripped 4 bases from V and 9 bases from J, with 16 bases between. Germline V CDR1 and CDR2: LGHNA, YSLEER. This CDR3 has 14 residues. The CDR3, as DNA: TGCGCCAGCAGCCTAGGACTAGGGGGGAGCATTCAGTACTTC. Its translation: CASSLGLGGSIQYF.

The chain joins TRBV11-2 to TRBJ2-2; D is ambiguous. The germline V and J ends were trimmed by 0 bases and 0 bases, with 5 bases remaining between them. This CDR3 is built from 15 residues. Germline V lookup: CDR1 SGHAT, CDR2 FQNNGV. The CDR3: CASSLDRANTGELFF. The DNA of the CDR3 is TGTGCCAGCAGCTTAGACCGAGCGAACACCGGGGAGCTGTTTTTT.

This chain connects TRBV6-1 to TRBJ2-7; 10 bases match TRBD2. CDR1 and CDR2 (germline): MNHNS, SASEGT. CDR3 length: 13 residues. The ends lost 4 bases at V and 3 bases at J; junction bases unmatched: 0. CDR3 DNA: TGTGCCAGCAGTGCTAGCGGGGGCTACGAGCAGTACTTC. This gives the protein CASSASGGYEQYF.

The chain couples TRBV19 to TRBJ1-5; the match to TRBD1 covers 8 bases. The junction had 2 bases not matched to a gene; V was cut back by 0 bases and J by 4 bases. CDR3 length: 15 residues. Germline CDR1 LNHDA, CDR2 SQIVND (reference sequence). CDR3 in DNA: TGTGCCAGTAGTATAGATCGGACAGGGAATCAGCCCCAGCATTTT. Amino acids: CASSIDRTGNQPQHF.

The chain joins TRBV7-8 to TRBJ1-4; unclear D gene. V was pared by 11 bases and J by 3 bases, with 13 bases between. Germline CDR1 is SGHVS and CDR2 is FQNEAQ. CDR3 size: 13 residues. The CDR3 loop is CAGGKQPNEKLFF. The CDR3 coding sequence is TGTGCCGGAGGGAAACAGCCTAATGAAAAACTGTTTTTT.

V is TRBV19 and J is TRBJ1-1; the match to TRBD1 covers 8 bases. CDR1 and CDR2 (germline): LNHDA, SQIVND (reference sequence). The CDR3 consists of 15 residues. The ends lost 2 bases at V and 1 base at J; junction bases unmatched: 3. The CDR3 coding sequence is TGTGCCAGTAGTATATGGGGGACAGGGAACACTGAAGCTTTCTTT. Amino acid sequence: CASSIWGTGNTEAFF.

The V call is TRBV5-3, the J call TRBJ2-1, with 10 bases that match TRBD2. TRBV5-3 is classed as an ORF, of uncertain function. The trim removed 3 bases at V and 7 bases at J, leaving 13 bases unmatched. The CDR3 covers 17 residues. CDR3 sequence reads: CARSCRPLAGECNEQFF. For the CDR3, the DNA is TGTGCCAGAAGCTGTCGTCCCCTAGCGGGAGAATGTAATGAGCAGTTCTTC.

The rearrangement links TRBV6-1 to TRBJ2-7, with 9 bases matching TRBD2. The CDR3 is 16 residues long. Trimming cost V 1 base and J 2 bases; bases outside gene matches: 6. Germline loops: CDR1 MNHNS, CDR2 SASEGT. CDR3 in amino acids: CASSEGLLAGAYEQYF. In DNA, the CDR3 is TGTGCCAGCAGTGAAGGGTTGTTAGCGGGGGCCTACGAGCAGTACTTC.

The V call is TRBV30, the J call TRBJ1-1, with a weak D call TRBD1 (5 bases). The V and J ends lost 1 base and 4 bases respectively, with 10 bases between them. CDR3 length equals 13 residues. Germline V gene sequence: CDR1 GTSNPN, CDR2 SVGIG (reference sequence). CDR3 in DNA: TGTGCCTGGAGTGCTCAGGGCTCCACTGAAGCTTTCTTT. It is translated as CAWSAQGSTEAFF.

The rearrangement joins TRBV6-1 to TRBJ1-3; D perhaps matches TRBD1 (5 bases). The germline gives CDR1 MNHNS, CDR2 SASEGT. The CDR3 is 17 amino acids. Trimming shortened V by 2 bases and J by 3 bases, and 17 bases separated the two germline ends. CDR3 DNA sequence: TGTGCCAGCAGTGAATACTGGGGACTGAGCGGTGGAAACACCATATATTTT. Translating gives CASSEYWGLSGGNTIYF.

The chain couples TRBV10-1 to TRBJ1-2; D unresolved. This CDR3 is 13 amino acids long. Trimming took off 3 bases at V and 8 bases at J, with 13 bases between the two ends. Germline V CDR1 and CDR2: WNHNN, SYGVQD (reference sequence). The CDR3 bases are TGCGCCAGCAGTGAAAATCCGGCGGGCGGCTACACCTTC. Its translation is CASSENPAGGYTF.

This chain links TRBV18 with TRBJ1-2, with D possibly matching TRBD1 (6 bases). This CDR3 is 15 amino acids long. The germline V gene encodes CDR1 KGHSH and CDR2 LQKENI. Trimming removed 3 bases from V and 3 bases from J, with 14 bases in between. DNA for the CDR3: TGTGCCAGCTCACCGACCCAGGGGTTCGACTATGGCTACACCTTC. This translates into CASSPTQGFDYGYTF. The variable domain in full, with the rest retrieved from reference TRBV18 and TRBJ1-2, is NAGVMQNPRHLVRRRGQEARLRCSPMKGHSHVYWYRQLPEEGLKFMVYLQKENIIDESGMPKERFSAEFPKEGPSILRIQQVVRGDSAAYFCASSPTQGFDYGYTFGSGTRLTVV.

The chain has TRBV5-4 and TRBJ2-5, with 8 bases lining up with TRBD1. Germline-derived CDR1 and CDR2 are SGHNT and YYREEE (reference sequence). This CDR3 comprises 16 residues. V lost 0 bases, J lost 1 base, and 5 bases stayed unmatched. CDR3 DNA: TGTGCCAGCAGCTTGGGGAAAGGGACAGGCCAAGAGACCCAGTACTTC. Translating it yields CASSLGKGTGQETQYF.

This chain uses TRBV6-6 with TRBJ2-3; TRBD2 aligns across 7 bases. The CDR3 length is 16 residues. The V gene end was trimmed by 8 bases and the J gene end by 2 bases; junction bases not matched to a gene: 13. Germline V lookup: CDR1 MNHNY, CDR2 SVGAGI (reference sequence). The CDR3 is CASPPRGAGITDTQYF. In nucleotides, the CDR3 is TGTGCCAGCCCCCCCAGAGGAGCGGGAATCACAGATACGCAGTATTTT.

The chain has TRBV5-1 and TRBJ2-1, with 9 bases fitting TRBD2. In germline, CDR1 is SGHRS, CDR2 YFSETQ. V shed 0 bases, J shed 4 bases, and the junction held 8 bases outside the gene matches. This CDR3 contains 17 residues. CDR3 nucleotides: TGCGCCAGCAGCTTGGAACTAGCGGGCGCGCCTTACAATGAGCAGTTCTTC. Protein sequence: CASSLELAGAPYNEQFF.

The chain carries TRBV18 and TRBJ1-6, with 8 bases that match TRBD1. The V and J ends lost 3 bases and 13 bases, in that order; junction bases with no gene match: 8. CDR3 length: 14 amino acids. CDR1 KGHSH and CDR2 LQKENI come from the germline V gene. CDR3 sequence: CASSPTGQDLPLHF. In DNA, the CDR3 is TGTGCCAGCTCACCGACGGGACAGGATTTGCCCCTCCACTTT.

CDR3 residues: CASIPLGEGYGYTF. The CDR3 DNA reads as TGTGCCAGCATCCCCCTGGGGGAGGGCTATGGCTACACCTTC. V and J are TRBV5-6 and TRBJ1-2, with D maybe TRBD1 (5 bases). The CDR3 contains 14 residues. CDR1 SGHDT and CDR2 YYEEEE come from the germline V gene. V was pared by 6 bases and J by 4 bases, with 16 bases between.